The clone carrying this T cell receptor (beta chain) appeared a few times. What it binds is not known. Via MiXCR, TCRdb re-called the 5' RACE reads, giving one row per CDR3 protein. Of tens of thousands of distinct CDR3 sequences in the sample, over 9.5% were seen once. Germline V lookup: CDR1 SGHNT, CDR2 YYREEE (reference sequence). This CDR3 spans 14 amino acids. The V gene lost 3 bases and the J gene lost 6 bases, with 15 bases spanning the gap. The record originates from a study of early T cells in non-severe SARS-CoV-2 infection. Study findings and constraints: Using VDJdb, the matching emphasized anti-spike CD8 responses while missing private and CD4 specificities.

This material consisted of whole blood, taken at baseline. The chain employs TRBV5-4 and TRBJ1-2; D possibly corresponds to TRBD1 (5 bases). The TCR originated in an adult who was a healthcare worker with PCR-confirmed SARS-CoV-2 infection or an uninfected control (not recorded which). In nucleotides, the CDR3 is TGTGCCAGCAGCTCCCTTGCCAGGGCTGATGGCTACACCTTC. Protein product: CASSSLARADGYTF.